The 23 T cell receptor beta chains below all came from one sample that was sequenced in a study of beta chain features in type 1 diabetes. All of the isolated RNA was reverse transcribed, so expressed TCRB transcripts were sequenced. This table comes from immunoSEQ multiplex PCR, and its TCRdb copy is limited to in-frame clones, with some not included. The top ten clones hold about 0.08% of a sample with more than 200,000 clones, roughly 17% of them seen once. Study-wide results and limits: Among all four CD4+ subsets, Type 1 diabetes patients had TCRB CDR3s that were moderately but significantly shorter.

No antigen has been identified for these receptors. Source material: naive CD4+ T cells from blood. These receptors were taken from a man younger than 45 with type 1 diabetes.

This clone showed up just a few times. DNA of the CDR3: TGTGCCAGCAGTGTCGAACTAGCGGAGTACAATGAGCAGTTCTTC. Its protein is CASSVELAEYNEQFF. The genes are TRBV2 and TRBJ2-1; 8 positions agree with TRBD2. Germline CDR1 and CDR2: SNHLY and FYNNEI. The CDR3 has 15 residues. V shed 4 bases and J 4 bases; nucleotides not matched to a gene: 6.

This chain uses TRBV15 with TRBJ2-7, with D tentatively TRBD1 (5 bases). The germline V gene encodes CDR1 LNHNV and CDR2 YYDKDF (reference sequence). Trimming stripped 0 bases from V and 6 bases from J, with 12 bases between. CDR3 length: 14 residues. The CDR3 loop is CATSRDRAGREQYF. DNA of the CDR3: TGTGCCACCAGCAGAGATAGAGCAGGGCGCGAGCAGTACTTC.

This clone was recorded a few times. The chain uses TRBV19 and TRBJ2-2, with D unclear. The CDR3 consists of 13 residues. The V gene's germline CDR1 is LNHDA and CDR2 SQIVND (reference sequence). Trimming left V 0 bases short and J 5 bases short, with 4 bases between. In DNA form, the CDR3 reads TGTGCCAGTAGTATAGAAAGGACCGGGGAGCTGTTTTTT. Its protein product is CASSIERTGELFF.

The CDR3 loop reads CASGKVSGSSYEQFF. Here the CDR3 DNA reads TGTGCCAGCGGCAAGGTTAGCGGGAGTTCATATGAGCAGTTCTTC. The chain is built from TRBV9 and TRBJ2-1, with 9 bases lining up with TRBD2. After removal of 7 bases from V and 8 bases from J, the junction contained 13 bases not matched to a gene. Germline V gene data show CDR1 as SGDLS and CDR2 as YYNGEE. The CDR3 has 15 amino acids.

The table lists this clone with a few counts. The chain couples TRBV4-1 to TRBJ2-2; D not resolved. V lost 4 bases to trimming and J lost 7 bases, with 7 bases between them. The CDR3 sequence is 12 residues long. Germline CDR1 MGHRA, CDR2 YSYEKL. The CDR3 DNA reads TGCGCCAGCAGCCTAAGGGACGGGGAGCTGTTTTTT. This encodes CASSLRDGELFF.

This clone was counted only a few times. This rearrangement joins TRBV5-1 to TRBJ2-1; 10 bases fit TRBD2. CDR3 length equals 15 residues. The germline CDR1 and CDR2 sequences are SGHRS and YFSETQ. With V trimmed by 1 base and J by 8 bases, 6 bases remained unmatched. CDR3 coding DNA: TGCGCCAGCAGCTTGCCTAGCGGGAGCGTCGATGAGCAGTTCTTC. Protein sequence: CASSLPSGSVDEQFF.

This clone has just a few counts. The chain joins TRBV7-9 to TRBJ2-7; D gene uncertain. The CDR3 extends over 13 amino acids. The V end was cut by 1 base, the J end by 2 bases, with 6 bases between. CDR1 is SEHNR and CDR2 is FQNEAQ in the germline V gene (reference sequence). CDR3 coding DNA: TGTGCCAGCAGCTTAGGAGGACCCTACGAGCAGTACTTC. This codes for CASSLGGPYEQYF. Together with reference TRBV7-9 and TRBJ2-7, the CDR3 gives the full variable domain: DTGVSQNPRHKITKRGQNVTFRCDPISEHNRLYWYRQTLGQGPEFLTYFQNEAQLEKSRLLSDRFSAERPKGSFSTLEIQRTEQGDSAMYLCASSLGGPYEQYFGPGTRLTVT.

This chain connects TRBV6-1 to TRBJ2-5; TRBD1 is a possible D gene (6 bases). The CDR3 has 14 amino acids. Germline V CDR1 and CDR2: MNHNS, SASEGT. V was cut by 5 bases and J by 0 bases, with 10 bases left in between. The CDR3 sequence: CASSLQGNQETQYF. In DNA, the CDR3 is TGTGCCAGCAGTCTTCAGGGGAACCAAGAGACCCAGTACTTC.

This clone showed up just a few times. This chain uses TRBV7-8 with TRBJ2-2; tentatively, D is TRBD2 (5 bases). V gave up 1 base and J gave up 6 bases, with 9 bases separating them. CDR1 is SGHVS and CDR2 is FQNEAQ in the germline V gene. CDR3 length: 14 residues. CDR3 DNA: TGTGCCAGCAGCTTAGTGGAGGCCTCCGGGGAGCTGTTTTTT. Translating it yields CASSLVEASGELFF.

V usage is TRBV29-1 and J usage is TRBJ1-1; TRBD1 might be the D (6 bases). The CDR3 extends over 13 amino acids. CDR1 is SQVTM and CDR2 is ANQGSEA in the germline V gene. Trimming took off 0 bases at V and 3 bases at J, with 8 bases between the two ends. The DNA of the CDR3 is TGCAGCGTTGAAGACTACAGGGACACTGAAGCTTTCTTT. Residues: CSVEDYRDTEAFF.

This clone was recorded a few times. V and J are TRBV15 and TRBJ2-7; D is unresolved. Germline values: CDR1 LNHNV, CDR2 YYDKDF (reference sequence). The CDR3 totals 12 residues. Trimming took 8 bases from V and 5 from J, leaving 13 bases between them. The CDR3 region is CATGYSTHEQYF. As DNA, the CDR3 is TGTGCCACCGGATATAGCACCCACGAGCAGTACTTC. The full variable domain, in which reference TRBV15 and TRBJ2-7 provide the parts outside the CDR3, is DAMVIQNPRYQVTQFGKPVTLSCSQTLNHNVMYWYQQKSSQAPKLLFHYYDKDFNNEADTPDNFQSRRPNTSFCFLDIRSPGLGDTAMYLCATGYSTHEQYFGPGTRLTVT.

This clone was observed a handful of times. The chain links TRBV15 to TRBJ1-2, with TRBD1 identical over 9 bases. CDR1 and CDR2 from the germline V gene are LNHNV and YYDKDF (reference sequence). The CDR3 is made up of 15 amino acids. Unmatched junction bases numbered 7, after V lost 4 bases and J lost 4 bases. CDR3 sequence: CATSKQGAKVYGYTF. The CDR3 nucleotides read TGTGCCACCAGCAAACAGGGGGCAAAGGTCTATGGCTACACCTTC.

This clone was recorded a few times. The J gene is TRBJ1-4, the V gene TRBV7-9; no firm D call. Germline CDR1 is SEHNR and CDR2 is FQNEAQ (reference sequence). V lost 2 bases to trimming and J lost 4 bases, with 20 bases between them. The CDR3 runs to 18 residues. CDR3 DNA sequence: TGTGCCAGCAGCTTACCGCCCCGATTAGGGAGTTTTAATGAAAAACTGTTTTTT. As protein: CASSLPPRLGSFNEKLFF.

This clone was seen a single time. The chain employs TRBV9 and TRBJ2-1; TRBD1 matches 8 bases. Germline CDR1 SGDLS, CDR2 YYNGEE. CDR3 length equals 14 residues. J gave up 7 bases and V 4 bases, and 7 bases lay outside the gene matches. CDR3 DNA sequence: TGTGCCAGCAGCCTGGGGACAGGTTTTAATGAGCAGTTCTTC. Its protein product is CASSLGTGFNEQFF.

The genes are TRBV11-2 and TRBJ2-5; tentatively, D is TRBD2 (5 bases). Trimming cost V 0 bases and J 5 bases, with 16 bases left between them. CDR1 and CDR2 (germline): SGHAT, FQNNGV. The CDR3 has 16 amino acids. CDR3 loop: CASSLDYGLTRETQYF. CDR3 sequence (DNA): TGTGCCAGCAGCTTAGATTACGGACTGACACGGGAGACCCAGTACTTC.

The rearrangement joins TRBV6-1 to TRBJ2-1; 9 bases map to TRBD1. Per germline, CDR1 MNHNS and CDR2 SASEGT. J was trimmed by 6 bases and V by 2 bases; bases with no gene match: 5. The CDR3 sequence is 15 residues long. CDR3 nucleotides: TGTGCCAGCAGTGAACCGGGACAGGGAAGCAATGAGCAGTTCTTC. Translating gives CASSEPGQGSNEQFF.

The chain joins TRBV15 to TRBJ2-1, with D unresolved. The V gene lost 0 bases and the J gene lost 7 bases, with 7 bases spanning the gap. The CDR3 has 13 amino acids. Germline lookup yields CDR1 LNHNV and CDR2 YYDKDF (reference sequence). CDR3 residues: CATSREGWNEQFF. For the CDR3, the DNA is TGTGCCACCAGCAGAGAGGGATGGAATGAGCAGTTCTTC.

This clone has a handful of counts. V is TRBV29-1 and J is TRBJ2-1; 11 bases match TRBD2. This CDR3 contains 14 residues. The V gene's germline CDR1 is SQVTM and CDR2 ANQGSEA. Trimming at V came to 5 bases and at J to 3 bases, leaving 3 bases not matched to a gene. The CDR3 sequence: CSVSGLAVYNEQFF. The CDR3 DNA follows: TGCAGCGTTTCGGGACTAGCGGTCTACAATGAGCAGTTCTTC.

This clone was recorded a few times. The CDR3 here is CASSLFGQANTEAFF. CDR3 coding DNA: TGTGCCAGCAGCTTGTTCGGGCAGGCGAACACTGAAGCTTTCTTT. The genes are TRBV11-2 and TRBJ1-1; no definite D call. With 3 bases removed from V and 1 base from J, the gap between germline ends came to 12 bases. The CDR3 loop spans 15 amino acids. Germline CDR1 and CDR2: SGHAT and FQNNGV.

This clone was recorded a few times. The chain combines TRBV10-3 with TRBJ2-5; 12 bases align to TRBD2. Trimming took 6 bases from V and 3 from J; bases not matched to a gene: 5. Per the germline V gene, CDR1 is ENHRY and CDR2 is SYGVKD. The CDR3 consists of 15 residues. The CDR3 DNA reads TGTGCCATCAGCCTGGCTAGCGGGAGGGAAGAGACCCAGTACTTC. It is translated as CAISLASGREETQYF.

This clone has just a few counts. The rearrangement joins TRBV9 to TRBJ2-5; either TRBD1 or TRBD2 may supply D (5 bases each). This CDR3 region has 14 residues. The germline V gene has CDR1 SGDLS and CDR2 YYNGEE. V dropped 4 bases and J dropped 7 bases, with 17 bases sitting between them. CDR3 sequence reads: CASSYIAGGGTQYF. In nucleotides, the CDR3 is TGTGCCAGCAGCTACATCGCGGGTGGGGGGACCCAGTACTTC.

This clone was seen a few times. V is TRBV21-1 and J is TRBJ2-2; TRBD2, the D gene given by the table, was not confirmed from the DNA. TRBV21-1 is a pseudogene locus. The CDR3 is 15 amino acids. The chain's CDR3 is CASSMGRRVTGELFF. The CDR3 nucleotides are TGTGCCAGCAGCATGGGCAGGCGGGTCACCGGGGAGCTGTTTTTT.

This clone was counted only a few times. The gene calls are TRBV4-3 and TRBJ2-3; 9 bases are a match to TRBD2. CDR3 size: 16 residues. Germline loops: CDR1 LGHNA, CDR2 YSLEER. V gave up 5 bases and J gave up 1 base; unmatched junction bases: 7. The CDR3 region is CASSVTSGYGTDTQYF. CDR3 DNA sequence: TGCGCCAGCAGCGTGACTAGCGGTTATGGCACAGATACGCAGTATTTT.